This is a list of T cell receptor beta chains from one sample in a study of blood T cell repertoires in COVID-19. Produced via immunoSEQ multiplex PCR; TCRdb's table is partial and in-frame only. The sample has 100,000 to 110,000 clones, 85% to 90% seen once. Sequencing input: peripheral blood. These receptors came from a human donor in a cohort sampled during active COVID-19. Each CDR3 is given with its conserved first and last residue. D genes are given only for firm matches. Clone size is stated in some rows and not others, as once, few, many or a class when expanded.

clone_size: .
d_call: TRBD1
j_call: TRBJ1-1
v_call: TRBV4-1
cdr3_length: 16
cdr3_nt: TGCGCCAGCAGCCACAACAGGGGGACTCTGAACACTGAAGCTTTCTTT
cdr3_aa: CASSHNRGTLNTEAFF

clone_size: .
d_call: .
j_call: TRBJ1-3
v_call: TRBV10-3
cdr3_length: 15
cdr3_nt: TGTGCCATCGGGTTAGGGGAAATCTCTGGAAACACCATATATTTT
cdr3_aa: CAIGLGEISGNTIYF

clone_size: once
d_call: .
j_call: TRBJ1-2
v_call: TRBV10-3
cdr3_length: 12
cdr3_nt: TGTGCCATCAGAAATATAGCTTATGGCTACACCTTC
cdr3_aa: CAIRNIAYGYTF

clone_size: .
d_call: .
j_call: TRBJ2-7
v_call: TRBV28
cdr3_length: 13
cdr3_nt: TGTGCCAGCCCGACACGGTATTACGTCGAGCAGTACTTC
cdr3_aa: CASPTRYYVEQYF

clone_size: .
d_call: .
j_call: TRBJ2-2
v_call: TRBV18
cdr3_length: 14
cdr3_nt: TGTGCCAGCTCACCGGACTCCTTCACCGGGGAGCTGTTTTTT
cdr3_aa: CASSPDSFTGELFF

clone_size: .
d_call: .
j_call: TRBJ2-7
v_call: TRBV3-1/TRBV3-2
cdr3_length: 14
cdr3_nt: TGTGCCAGCAGCCTTGGGGGCGGGAGCTACGAGCAGTACTTC
cdr3_aa: CASSLGGGSYEQYF

clone_size: .
d_call: .
j_call: TRBJ1-1
v_call: TRBV7-9
cdr3_length: 13
cdr3_nt: TGTGCCAGCAGCTTAGAAGGGGTTTCTGAAGCTTTCTTT
cdr3_aa: CASSLEGVSEAFF

clone_size: .
d_call: .
j_call: TRBJ2-5
v_call: TRBV18
cdr3_length: 12
cdr3_nt: TGTGCCAGCTCACCTCGAGGGGAGACCCAGTACTTC
cdr3_aa: CASSPRGETQYF

clone_size: .
d_call: .
j_call: TRBJ2-3
v_call: TRBV2
cdr3_length: 15
cdr3_nt: TGTGCCAGCAGTGAAGTGGGGCAGGGTGTAGATACGCAGTATTTT
cdr3_aa: CASSEVGQGVDTQYF

clone_size: .
d_call: TRBD2
j_call: TRBJ2-5
v_call: TRBV7-9
cdr3_length: 15
cdr3_nt: TGTGCCAGCAGCTTAGAAAGCGGGGGTCAAGAGACCCAGTACTTC
cdr3_aa: CASSLESGGQETQYF

clone_size: .
d_call: .
j_call: TRBJ2-1
v_call: TRBV2
cdr3_length: 16
cdr3_nt: TGTGCCAGCAGTGAATCCGGGTTCCGCTCCTACAATGAGCAGTTCTTC
cdr3_aa: CASSESGFRSYNEQFF

clone_size: .
d_call: .
j_call: TRBJ2-7
v_call: TRBV6-2/TRBV6-3
cdr3_length: 14
cdr3_nt: TGTGCCAGCAGTCAAGCGACAGGTAACTACGAGCAGTACTTC
cdr3_aa: CASSQATGNYEQYF

clone_size: .
d_call: .
j_call: TRBJ2-5
v_call: TRBV7-2
cdr3_length: 14
cdr3_nt: TGTGCCAGCAGCTTAGTTGGGTTAGCTCCCCAGGGATACTTC
cdr3_aa: CASSLVGLAPQGYF

clone_size: .
d_call: .
j_call: TRBJ2-1
v_call: TRBV2
cdr3_length: 13
cdr3_nt: TGTGCCAGCAGTGTCTTTAGCATCGATGAGCAGTTCTTC
cdr3_aa: CASSVFSIDEQFF

clone_size: once
d_call: .
j_call: TRBJ1-2
v_call: TRBV18
cdr3_length: 13
cdr3_nt: TGTGCCAGCTCATACGGGGAAGACTATGGCTACACCTTC
cdr3_aa: CASSYGEDYGYTF

clone_size: .
d_call: TRBD2
j_call: TRBJ2-1
v_call: TRBV7-8
cdr3_length: 16
cdr3_nt: TGTGCCAGCAGCTTTGGACTAGCGGGGCTGTACAATGAGCAGTTCTTC
cdr3_aa: CASSFGLAGLYNEQFF

clone_size: .
d_call: TRBD2
j_call: TRBJ2-1
v_call: TRBV19
cdr3_length: 16
cdr3_nt: TGTGCCAGTAAGGATAGCGGGAGTCGGCCCTACAATGAGCAGTTCTTC
cdr3_aa: CASKDSGSRPYNEQFF

clone_size: .
d_call: .
j_call: TRBJ2-1
v_call: TRBV21-1
cdr3_length: 15
cdr3_nt: TGTGCCAGCAGCAAGGGACTAGCGGACCACAATGAGCAGTTCTTC
cdr3_aa: CASSKGLADHNEQFF

clone_size: .
d_call: .
j_call: TRBJ1-1
v_call: TRBV7-9
cdr3_length: 13
cdr3_nt: TGTGCCAGCATCCGAATCGGGGGCACTGAAGCTTTCTTT
cdr3_aa: CASIRIGGTEAFF

clone_size: once
d_call: .
j_call: TRBJ1-1
v_call: TRBV7-9
cdr3_length: 13
cdr3_nt: TGTGCCAGCAGCCCGCGGGTCACAGCTGAAGCTTTCTTT
cdr3_aa: CASSPRVTAEAFF

clone_size: .
d_call: .
j_call: TRBJ2-3
v_call: TRBV7-2
cdr3_length: 16
cdr3_nt: TGTGCCAGCAGCATAATTACAGGGTCTTTTCCAGATACGCAGTATTTT
cdr3_aa: CASSIITGSFPDTQYF

clone_size: .
d_call: TRBD2
j_call: TRBJ2-1
v_call: TRBV18
cdr3_length: 18
cdr3_nt: TGTGCCAGCTCCTCTATTAGCGGGAGAGGGGGAAGAAACAATGAGCAGTTCTTC
cdr3_aa: CASSSISGRGGRNNEQFF

clone_size: once
d_call: TRBD1
j_call: TRBJ1-2
v_call: TRBV19
cdr3_length: 16
cdr3_nt: TGTGCCAGTAGTCAGACAGGGGCGCAGGCTAACTATGGCTACACCTTC
cdr3_aa: CASSQTGAQANYGYTF

clone_size: .
d_call: TRBD1
j_call: TRBJ2-2
v_call: TRBV9
cdr3_length: 15
cdr3_nt: TGTGCCAGCAGCGCCCTAACAGGGGGTACCGGGGAGCTGTTTTTT
cdr3_aa: CASSALTGGTGELFF

clone_size: .
d_call: .
j_call: TRBJ2-7
v_call: TRBV7-9
cdr3_length: 16
cdr3_nt: TGTGCCAGCAGCCCTTCGGTTTCGGCAGGGTCCCACGAGCAGTACTTC
cdr3_aa: CASSPSVSAGSHEQYF

clone_size: .
d_call: TRBD1
j_call: TRBJ1-4
v_call: TRBV5-6
cdr3_length: 15
cdr3_nt: TGTGCCAGCAGCATTCCAGGGGGCACTAATGAAAAACTGTTTTTT
cdr3_aa: CASSIPGGTNEKLFF

clone_size: .
d_call: .
j_call: TRBJ2-1
v_call: TRBV9
cdr3_length: 15
cdr3_nt: TGTGCCAGCAGCGTAGCACTAGCATACTTGAATGAGCAGTTCTTC
cdr3_aa: CASSVALAYLNEQFF

clone_size: once
d_call: .
j_call: TRBJ2-3
v_call: TRBV11-3
cdr3_length: 14
cdr3_nt: TGTGCCAGCAGCTTGGGCCCCAGCACAGATACGCAGTATTTT
cdr3_aa: CASSLGPSTDTQYF

clone_size: few
d_call: .
j_call: TRBJ1-1
v_call: TRBV2
cdr3_length: 14
cdr3_nt: TGTGCCAGCAGTGAACTGTCGAGAAACACTGAAGCTTTCTTT
cdr3_aa: CASSELSRNTEAFF

clone_size: .
d_call: .
j_call: TRBJ1-1
v_call: TRBV12-5
cdr3_length: 12
cdr3_nt: TGTGCTAGTGCCCGGGGGAACACTGAAGCTTTCTTT
cdr3_aa: CASARGNTEAFF

clone_size: .
d_call: .
j_call: TRBJ1-5
v_call: TRBV6-6
cdr3_length: 14
cdr3_nt: TGTGCCAGCAGTTACTCGCGGAAAAATCAGCCCCAGCATTTT
cdr3_aa: CASSYSRKNQPQHF

clone_size: .
d_call: TRBD2
j_call: TRBJ2-3
v_call: TRBV27
cdr3_length: 15
cdr3_nt: TGTGCCAGCAGTACTCTAGCGGGGGGTACAGATACGCAGTATTTT
cdr3_aa: CASSTLAGGTDTQYF

clone_size: .
d_call: .
j_call: TRBJ2-3
v_call: TRBV30
cdr3_length: 13
cdr3_nt: TGTGCCTGGAGTGTACTACTGAGAGATACGCAGTATTTT
cdr3_aa: CAWSVLLRDTQYF

clone_size: .
d_call: TRBD1
j_call: TRBJ1-5
v_call: TRBV6-5
cdr3_length: 16
cdr3_nt: TGTGCCAGCAGTTCGGGACAGGGAGGTACCAATCAGCCCCAGCATTTT
cdr3_aa: CASSSGQGGTNQPQHF

clone_size: .
d_call: .
j_call: TRBJ1-2
v_call: TRBV29-1
cdr3_length: 12
cdr3_nt: TGCAGCGTTGAACCCAGGGGCAGTGGCTACACCTTC
cdr3_aa: CSVEPRGSGYTF

clone_size: .
d_call: .
j_call: TRBJ1-4
v_call: TRBV7-2
cdr3_length: 15
cdr3_nt: TGTGCCAGCAGCCCCAGTGGGGGGGCGAGGGAAAAACTGTTTTTT
cdr3_aa: CASSPSGGAREKLFF

clone_size: once
d_call: .
j_call: TRBJ1-2
v_call: TRBV19
cdr3_length: 11
cdr3_nt: TGTGCCGGCTTCAGGGCGACCGGCTACACCTTC
cdr3_aa: CAGFRATGYTF

clone_size: .
d_call: TRBD2
j_call: TRBJ2-3
v_call: TRBV4-1
cdr3_length: 16
cdr3_nt: TGCGCCAGCAGGTCGGATAGCGGGAGTGGGACAGATACGCAGTATTTT
cdr3_aa: CASRSDSGSGTDTQYF

clone_size: .
d_call: TRBD1
j_call: TRBJ1-6
v_call: TRBV7-2
cdr3_length: 17
cdr3_nt: TGTGCCAGCAGCTTACGGACAGGGAGCTCCTATAATTCACCCCTCCACTTT
cdr3_aa: CASSLRTGSSYNSPLHF

clone_size: .
d_call: TRBD1
j_call: TRBJ2-3
v_call: TRBV5-1
cdr3_length: 16
cdr3_nt: TGCGCCAGCGTCCAGGGGGAGCGGACTAGCACAGATACGCAGTATTTT
cdr3_aa: CASVQGERTSTDTQYF

clone_size: once
d_call: TRBD1
j_call: TRBJ1-6
v_call: TRBV28
cdr3_length: 16
cdr3_nt: TGTGCCAGCAGCCGGGGAACAGGGGATGGAAATTCACCCCTCCACTTT
cdr3_aa: CASSRGTGDGNSPLHF